The sequence of this T cell receptor (beta chain) was determined in a study of T cell responses to AZD1222 COVID-19 vaccine (dated by TCRdb to about 2021). Concerning the study at large: Because spike-specific TCR depth and breadth did not differ between the two schedules, AZD1222 recipients who got a second dose at roughly 4 weeks were pooled with those who got a second dose at roughly 12 weeks. Enrollment into the trials was organized by age into subgroups of 18-55, 56-69 and 70-plus years, and those subgroups contained approximately 150, 30 and 60 TCR-sequenced participants, respectively. TCR sequencing was performed for approximately 240 trial participants, of whom some 200 were given two doses of AZD1222 and about 25 were given two doses of MenACWY control vaccine. Broad study findings and their caveats: Epitopes outside the regions mutated in the B.1.351 and B.1.1.7 variants were reportedly recognized by nearly half of the unique spike-specific TCRs. The 56-69-year group was small, and its depth increase did not reach significance, likely because of low power. Most participants were white British and females outnumbered males, and the authors suggested that clonal diversity may have been underestimated. Conclusions about previously exposed vaccinees are limited because only six or seven AZD1222 recipients were SARS-CoV-2 seropositive at baseline. The vaccine-associated CD4 TCRs covered the entire spike protein, and the dominant responses fell in regions 160-218 and 743-854. Spike-specific TCR breadth and depth rose significantly after two AZD1222 doses compared with day 0 and with MenACWY recipients. Because no samples from the day 14 peak response were available, repertoires could be characterized only after the peak T cell response.

The CDR3 regions of human TCRbeta chains were analyzed by immunosequencing. The original methods were these. Repertoire TCRs were checked for matches against a reference library of SARS-CoV-2-specific TCRs that had been generated using the MIRA antigen-specificity platform. Breadth was defined as the fraction of unique TCRs that were SARS-CoV-2-associated. Depth was defined as the fraction of total T cells that were SARS-CoV-2-associated. Using the MIRA data, each spike-specific TCR was assigned both to the spike region to which the TCR was reactive and to a CD4 or CD8 class. Log10-transformed breadth and depth values were compared by one-way ANOVA with Sidak's multiple comparisons tests. TCRdb limited this immuneACCESS table to in-frame rearrangements with V and J called. A share of clones is missing; checked studies link under half to unresolved V genes, and the rest is unexplained. Clone size and V and J calls were adopted from that table, with D and trimming inferred from the DNA. This sample comprises about 140,000 clones, approximately 85% of them detected only once. The ten largest clones capture roughly 8% of the sample.

Concerning this clone: Its antigen is unknown. No much larger clone exists at a distance of one base, and base qualities are not known.

Counted from cysteine to phenylalanine, this CDR3 has 15 amino acids. Only the CDR3 DNA stays, 45 bases, in frame from base 1. CDR1 SEHNR and CDR2 FQNEAQ are derived from the germline V gene (reference sequence). V gives up 3 bases and J gives up 4 bases, and the segment between their germline ends measures 12 bases. The intended sense of this specimen's time point label: baseline before first vaccination. Samples from vaccinated people were obtained from the UK trials COV001 and COV002, which included a single-blind randomized controlled phase 2/3 trial of AZD1222 (ChAdOx1 nCoV-19) in healthy adults. For TCRbeta chain sequencing, PBMC samples were collected from trial participants at day 0 and at day 28 after the second dose.

The sample here was peripheral blood, taken on day 0 of AZD1222 vaccination. The sequence is built from TRBV7-9 and TRBJ1-4, with the D gene too uncertain to name. The TCR comes from an adult in good health. At the DNA level, the sequence is TGTGCCAGCAGCTTCCCCGCCCTCGGTAATGAAAAACTGTTTTTT. This translates into CASSFPALGNEKLFF. This CDR3, with the reference TRBV7-9 and TRBJ1-4 proteins standing in past its ends, gives the full variable domain DTGVSQNPRHKITKRGQNVTFRCDPISEHNRLYWYRQTLGQGPEFLTYFQNEAQLEKSRLLSDRFSAERPKGSFSTLEIQRTEQGDSAMYLCASSFPALGNEKLFFGSGTQLSVL.